The T cell receptor (beta chain) under discussion was sequenced for a study of control samples from healthy donors and cancer patients. Trimming took 5 bases from V and 5 from J; bases not matched to a gene: 11. The CDR3 length is 16 residues. Germline lookup yields CDR1 SGHTA and CDR2 FQGNSA. TCRdb keeps only in-frame clones here, not all; method: immunoSEQ multiplex PCR. The data hold roughly 180,000 clones, with under 95% observed a single time. The sequenced sample was blood. The TCR comes from a woman younger than 30 in good health. The chain combines TRBV7-2 with TRBJ2-1; TRBD2 aligns across 8 bases. This CDR3 reads CASSALWTSRNNEQFF. The CDR3, as DNA: TGTGCCAGCAGCGCTTTATGGACTAGCAGAAACAATGAGCAGTTCTTC.